The next 8 T cell receptor beta chains were all read from a single sample in a study of CD4 T cells in relation to SARS-CoV-2 and coronaviruses. The assay was immunoSEQ multiplex PCR, and TCRdb's table has in-frame clones only and misses some. The sample shows about 24,000 clones, around four fifths of them seen only once. Before the COVID-19 pandemic, during about 2011-2019, CD4+ T cells were taken from unexposed donors. The cells were cultured for about 10 days before CD4+ T cells were isolated. These receptors lack a known antigen. Sequenced input: CD4+ T cells from PBMCs, cultured in vitro. The receptors were gathered from a human donor in good health.

V and J are TRBV6-6 and TRBJ2-1, with unresolved D. The CDR3 has 14 amino acids. The germline V gene has CDR1 MNHNY and CDR2 SVGAGI (reference sequence). V dropped 5 bases and J dropped 3 bases, with 11 bases sitting between them. The DNA of the CDR3 is TGTGCCAGCAGTAATGAGCCGAGCTACAATGAGCAGTTCTTC. As protein: CASSNEPSYNEQFF.

The chain links TRBV3-1 (or the pseudogene TRBV3-2) to TRBJ1-1, with TRBD1 identical over 7 bases. The CDR3 extends over 14 amino acids. The V and J ends lost 5 bases and 1 base, in that order; junction bases with no gene match: 4. Germline-derived CDR1 and CDR2 are LGHDT and YNNKEL (reference sequence). The CDR3, as DNA: TGTGCCAGCAGCATGAGGGACAGGAACACTGAAGCTTTCTTT. Amino acids: CASSMRDRNTEAFF.

This chain uses TRBV11-3 with TRBJ2-5, with 8 positions matching TRBD2. V shed 5 bases and J 3 bases; nucleotides not matched to a gene: 5. Germline V gene lookup returns CDR1 SGHNT and CDR2 YENEEA. The CDR3 is 14 amino acids. In nucleotides, the CDR3 is TGTGCCAGCAGCCCTTCGGGACTAGAAGAGACCCAGTACTTC. Its translation: CASSPSGLEETQYF.

The V call is TRBV9, the J call TRBJ1-2, with D possibly being TRBD1 (6 bases). The length of the CDR3 is 16 residues. The ends were cut back, 0 bases at V and 4 bases at J, with 16 bases in the middle. Germline loops: CDR1 SGDLS, CDR2 YYNGEE. The CDR3 bases are TGTGCCAGCAGCGTAGGAGGGGGATTCGCTAGCTATGGCTACACCTTC. This translates into CASSVGGGFASYGYTF.

The chain couples TRBV18 to TRBJ1-2; D is ambiguous. Germline CDR1 reads KGHSH; CDR2 reads LQKENI. Trimming removed 6 bases at V and 8 bases at J, with 13 bases between. This CDR3 has 12 residues. CDR3 coding DNA: TGTGCCAGCTCGCCCCAACCTGAAGGCTACACCTTC. Translating gives CASSPQPEGYTF.

V usage is TRBV5-1 and J usage is TRBJ2-5, with 13 bases matching TRBD2. Germline CDR1 SGHRS, CDR2 YFSETQ. The CDR3 runs 15 residues. J lost 5 bases, V lost 4 bases, and 5 bases had no gene match. The CDR3 spells CASSRLAGGRETQYF. CDR3 in DNA: TGCGCCAGCAGCCGACTAGCGGGAGGTCGGGAGACCCAGTACTTC.

The chain employs TRBV10-3 and TRBJ1-1; D remains unclear. Trimming took off 4 bases at V and 2 bases at J, with 11 bases between the two ends. The CDR3 extends over 14 amino acids. Germline values: CDR1 ENHRY, CDR2 SYGVKD. This CDR3 reads CAISALGDNTEAFF. The CDR3 bases are TGTGCCATCAGTGCCCTCGGCGATAACACTGAAGCTTTCTTT.

This clone was observed a few times. V is TRBV2 and J is TRBJ1-4; possible D gene TRBD1, 6 bases. The germline gives CDR1 SNHLY, CDR2 FYNNEI. The CDR3 totals 15 residues. Trimming shortened V by 4 bases and J by 6 bases, and 15 bases separated the two germline ends. In nucleotides, the CDR3 is TGTGCCAGCAGTGTGGGGGGCGTGGGGGATGAAAAACTGTTTTTT. Encoded protein: CASSVGGVGDEKLFF.